These T cell receptor beta chains were read from a single sample in a study of spatial heterogeneity in lung cancer. A single record per CDR3 protein comes from TCRdb applying MiXCR to the 5' RACE reads. In the table there are some 20,000 distinct CDR3 sequences, 6% to 7.5% of which are singletons. The input for sequencing was lung tumor tissue, taken at surgery. These receptors were obtained from a female donor with early-stage non-small cell lung cancer. The conserved cysteine and the conserved F or W are not part of the CDR3 here.

cdr3_aa	v_call	j_call
ASSLALGRINQPQH	TRBV5-5	TRBJ1-5
SVDSGQGTGELF	TRBV29-1	TRBJ2-2
ATSGPRGSY	TRBV15	TRBJ2-4
ASTPGQETQY	TRBV28	TRBJ2-5
AWSQERRTEAF	TRBV30	TRBJ1-1
SALGQTNTEAF	TRBV20-1	TRBJ1-1
ASSIGSDTGYT	TRBV19	TRBJ1-2
ASSQDTGDQPQH	TRBV4-2	TRBJ1-5
SVSTGAGNTEAF	TRBV29-1	TRBJ1-1
ASSAGGFDSPLH	TRBV9	TRBJ1-6
ASSQKMPNPRGAQEKLF	TRBV14	TRBJ1-4
ASSQALSGAVKANVLT	TRBV4-3	TRBJ2-6
ASSPQGPGGTQY	TRBV4-1	TRBJ2-3
ASGTERDLGHSPLH	TRBV12-5	TRBJ1-6
ASSLLAGPNTEAF	TRBV12-3/TRBV12-4	TRBJ1-1
ASAKGGGVYNEQF	TRBV19	TRBJ2-1
SAPSYPGLGPNNEQF	TRBV20-1	TRBJ2-1
AACPWARGANVLT	TRBV24-1	TRBJ2-6
AITGTSGETQY	TRBV10-3	TRBJ2-5
ASSFRGDRTEAF	TRBV6-2/TRBV6-3	TRBJ1-1
ASSVGQGFDGYT	TRBV9	TRBJ1-2
ASSLIGQGDYEQY	TRBV28	TRBJ2-7
ASRPWGAETQY	TRBV12-3/TRBV12-4	TRBJ2-5
ASSLGGERGPSNTGELF	TRBV7-8	TRBJ2-2
SASPGGPETQY	TRBV20-1	TRBJ2-5
AISRTGGPYEQY	TRBV10-3	TRBJ2-7
ASSQEGSILSTDTQY	TRBV4-2	TRBJ2-3
SAVAQGLAGLAQY	TRBV20-1	TRBJ2-3